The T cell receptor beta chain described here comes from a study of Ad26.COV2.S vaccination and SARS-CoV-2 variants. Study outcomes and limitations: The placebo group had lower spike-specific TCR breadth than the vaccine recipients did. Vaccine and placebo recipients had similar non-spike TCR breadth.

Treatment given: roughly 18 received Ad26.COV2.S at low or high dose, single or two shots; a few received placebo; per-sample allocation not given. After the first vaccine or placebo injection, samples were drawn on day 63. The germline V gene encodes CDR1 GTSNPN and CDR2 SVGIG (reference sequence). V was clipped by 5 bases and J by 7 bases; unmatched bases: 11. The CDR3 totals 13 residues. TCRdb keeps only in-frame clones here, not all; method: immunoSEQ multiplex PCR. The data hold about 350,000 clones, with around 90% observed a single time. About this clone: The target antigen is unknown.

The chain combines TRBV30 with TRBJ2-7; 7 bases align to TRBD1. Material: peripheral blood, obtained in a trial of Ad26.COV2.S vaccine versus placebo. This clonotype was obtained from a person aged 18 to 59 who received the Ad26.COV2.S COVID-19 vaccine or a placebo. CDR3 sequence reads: CAWGVRGLGEQYF. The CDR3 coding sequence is TGTGCCTGGGGGGTAAGGGGGCTAGGAGAGCAGTACTTC. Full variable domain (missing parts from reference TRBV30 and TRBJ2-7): SQTIHQWPATLVQPVGSPLSLECTVEGTSNPNLYWYRQAAGRGLQLLFYSVGIGQISSEVPQNLSASRPQDRQFILSSKKLLLSDSGFYLCAWGVRGLGEQYFGPGTRLTVT.